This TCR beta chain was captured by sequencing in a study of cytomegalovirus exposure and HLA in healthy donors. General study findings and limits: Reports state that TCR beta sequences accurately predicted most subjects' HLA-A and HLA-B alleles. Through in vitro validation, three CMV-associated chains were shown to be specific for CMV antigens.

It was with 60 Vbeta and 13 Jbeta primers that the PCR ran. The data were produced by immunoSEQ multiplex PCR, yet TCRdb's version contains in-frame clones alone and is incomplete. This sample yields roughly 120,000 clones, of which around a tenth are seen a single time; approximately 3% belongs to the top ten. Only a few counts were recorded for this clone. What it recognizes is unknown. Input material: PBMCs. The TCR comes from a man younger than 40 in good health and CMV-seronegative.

This CDR3 reads CASSLGQGGSGEKLFF. In nucleotides, the CDR3 is TGTGCCAGCAGTCTGGGACAGGGGGGGTCTGGTGAAAAACTGTTTTTT. The chain couples TRBV9 to TRBJ1-4, with 11 nucleotides matching TRBD1. After removal of 5 bases from V and 7 bases from J, the junction contained 10 bases not matched to a gene. Germline V gives CDR1 SGDLS, CDR2 YYNGEE. This CDR3 region has 16 residues.